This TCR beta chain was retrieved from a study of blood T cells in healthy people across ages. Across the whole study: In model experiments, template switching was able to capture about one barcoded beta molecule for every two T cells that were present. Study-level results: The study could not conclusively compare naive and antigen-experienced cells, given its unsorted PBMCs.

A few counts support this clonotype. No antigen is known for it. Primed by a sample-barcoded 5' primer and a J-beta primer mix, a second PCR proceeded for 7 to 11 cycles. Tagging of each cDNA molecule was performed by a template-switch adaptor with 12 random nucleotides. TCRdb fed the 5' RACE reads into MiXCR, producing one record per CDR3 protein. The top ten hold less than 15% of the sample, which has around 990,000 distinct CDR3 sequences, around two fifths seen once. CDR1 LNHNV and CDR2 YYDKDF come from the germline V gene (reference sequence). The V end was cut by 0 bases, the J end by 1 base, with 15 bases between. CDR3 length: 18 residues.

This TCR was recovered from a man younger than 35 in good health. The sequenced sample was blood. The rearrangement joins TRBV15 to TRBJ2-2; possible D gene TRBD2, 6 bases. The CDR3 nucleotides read TGTGCCACCAGCAGAGATGTTTGGGCGGGGAGGAACACCGGGGAGCTGTTTTTT. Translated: CATSRDVWAGRNTGELFF.